This is a list of T cell receptor beta chains from one sample in a study of cytotoxic CD8 clonotypes in ibrutinib-treated CLL. TCRdb keeps only in-frame clones here, not all; method: immunoSEQ multiplex PCR. The sample contains 110,000 to 150,000 clones, around 76% of which appear only once. The source material was PBMCs, sampled after 24 months of ibrutinib treatment. The receptor set was obtained from a human donor with chronic lymphocytic leukemia. Each CDR3 is given with its conserved first and last residue. D genes are given only for firm matches. Expanded clones get a size class; other rows say once, few or many, or leave the size out.

D gene,clone size,J gene,V gene,CDR3 DNA,CDR3 protein
TRBD1,.,TRBJ2-2,TRBV6-5,TGTGCCAGCAGCCCCAACAGGGGTGGCACCGGGGAGCTGTTTTTT,CASSPNRGGTGELFF
.,.,TRBJ2-1,TRBV6-4,TGTGCCAGCAGTGACGGGGGCGGGGGCTACAATGAGCAGTTCTTC,CASSDGGGGYNEQFF
.,.,TRBJ1-1,TRBV11-2,TGTGCCAGCAGCTCGGGGGAGGGTACTGAAGCTTTCTTT,CASSSGEGTEAFF
TRBD2,.,TRBJ2-7,TRBV11-3,TGTGCCAGCAGCCCAGAAGCGGGAAGCTACGAGCAGTACTTC,CASSPEAGSYEQYF
.,many,TRBJ2-3,TRBV7-9,TGTGCCAGCAGCTTAGGGGGGTTGGCAGATACGCAGTATTTT,CASSLGGLADTQYF
.,.,TRBJ1-3,TRBV5-1,TGCGCCAGCAGCTTGGTGGGAGACTCTGGAAACACCATATATTTT,CASSLVGDSGNTIYF
TRBD1,few,TRBJ2-5,TRBV15,TGTGCCACCAACCGACAGGGACAAGAGACCCAGTACTTC,CATNRQGQETQYF
.,.,TRBJ2-7,TRBV7-9,TGTGCCAGCAGCCCGGGAGCTGGGTACGAGCAGTACTTC,CASSPGAGYEQYF
TRBD2,.,TRBJ2-1,TRBV18,TGTGCCAGCTCACCCGGGACTAGCGGGAGTGATGAGCAGTTCTTC,CASSPGTSGSDEQFF
.,.,TRBJ2-5,TRBV2,TGTGCCAGCAGACTACAGGGTGGGCAAGAGACCCAGTACTTC,CASRLQGGQETQYF
TRBD1,.,TRBJ2-1,TRBV14,TGTGCCAGCAGCCAAGGGGGGCAGGGGGCGGATGAGCAGTTCTTC,CASSQGGQGADEQFF
.,once,TRBJ2-5,TRBV5-1,TGCGCCAGCAGTCCCGACGGCCAGGGGACCCAGTACTTC,CASSPDGQGTQYF
.,.,TRBJ2-5,TRBV27,TGTGCCAGCAATCGGTTGGGAGAGACCCAGTACTTC,CASNRLGETQYF
.,.,TRBJ1-1,TRBV5-4,TGTGCCAGCAGCTTGGTGGGGGGAAGTACTGAAGCTTTCTTT,CASSLVGGSTEAFF
.,.,TRBJ2-7,TRBV9,TGTGCCAGCAGCGCCGGGACCAGCTCCTACGAGCAGTACTTC,CASSAGTSSYEQYF
TRBD1,.,TRBJ2-7,TRBV7-2,TGTGCCAGCAGCTATCCGGGACAGGGCTACGAGCAGTACTTC,CASSYPGQGYEQYF
.,.,TRBJ1-2,TRBV6-5,TGTGCCAGCAGACCTCGACAGTTTGGCTACACCTTC,CASRPRQFGYTF
.,.,TRBJ2-5,TRBV18,TGTGCCAGCTCACCGGGGGCTACCCAAGAGACCCAGTACTTC,CASSPGATQETQYF
TRBD2,many,TRBJ2-7,TRBV10-3,TGTGCCATCGTGTGCCCCCCCACTAGCGGGAGTTTGGTTTGCTACGAGCAGTACTTC,CAIVCPPTSGSLVCYEQYF
TRBD2,.,TRBJ2-3,TRBV5-4,TGTGCCAGCAGCGACCGACTAGCGGGAGTCCTCCCGTATACGCAGTATTTT,CASSDRLAGVLPYTQYF
.,once,TRBJ2-7,TRBV13,TGTGCCAGCAGCTGGGCCCTCTCCTACGAGCAGTACTTC,CASSWALSYEQYF
.,once,TRBJ1-6,TRBV7-9,TGTGCCAGCAGCTTGGGCATGGAATCACCCCTCCACTTT,CASSLGMESPLHF
.,few,TRBJ2-3,TRBV18,TGTGCCAGCTCACCCCGGCCCTCTAGCACAGATACGCAGTATTTT,CASSPRPSSTDTQYF
.,few,TRBJ2-5,TRBV4-1,TGCGCCAGCAGCCCGAACAGGGCAGTGCAAGAGACCCAGTACTTC,CASSPNRAVQETQYF
.,.,TRBJ2-1,TRBV6-1,TGTGCCAGCAGAGGTGAGGTGAATGAGCAGTTCTTC,CASRGEVNEQFF
.,once,TRBJ1-4,TRBV30,TGTGCCTGGAGCCATGGGCTAAATGAAAAACTGTTTTTT,CAWSHGLNEKLFF
TRBD2,.,TRBJ2-7,TRBV23-1,TGCGCCAGCAGTCTCCCATACCGGGGTCGGGGGGCCTACGAGCAGTACTTC,CASSLPYRGRGAYEQYF
.,.,TRBJ1-2,TRBV7-9,TGTGCCAGCAGTTCAGGGACCGGCTACACCTTC,CASSSGTGYTF
TRBD2,once,TRBJ2-7,TRBV7-6,TGTGCCAGCAGCCCAGGACGGGCTAGCGGCACCTACGAGCAGTACTTC,CASSPGRASGTYEQYF
.,once,TRBJ1-2,TRBV5-4,TGTGCCAGCAGCCCCCTGAGGCAGGGCGGCGGCTACACCTTC,CASSPLRQGGGYTF
.,.,TRBJ2-1,TRBV6-4,TGTGCCAGCAGTGCCGGGGCCCCCTACAATGAGCAGTTCTTC,CASSAGAPYNEQFF
.,.,TRBJ1-1,TRBV7-9,TGTGCCAGCAGCTTACCTGACGTGGTCACTGAAGCTTTCTTT,CASSLPDVVTEAFF
.,.,TRBJ1-2,TRBV5-8,TGTGCCAGCAGCTTGTATGGCTACACCTTC,CASSLYGYTF
.,.,TRBJ1-1,TRBV5-6,TGTGCCAGCAGCTTGGTGGGAGGGCTGGGACAAGCTTTCTTT,CASSLVGGLGQAFF
TRBD2,.,TRBJ2-5,TRBV6-6,TGTGCCAGCACCCCGGGGGGGGGCCACCCGGGGACCCAGTACTTC,CASTPGGGHPGTQYF
.,.,TRBJ1-2,TRBV18,TGTGCCAGCTCACCGGAGGCGGCTGGCTACACCTTC,CASSPEAAGYTF
.,.,TRBJ2-1,TRBV10-2,TGCGCCAGCAGTGTGGGTAGCGGAAACAACCCGAGCCAGTTCTTC,CASSVGSGNNPSQFF
TRBD2,.,TRBJ2-1,TRBV7-7,TGTGCCAGCAGCCCCCTAGCGGGAGGGCCGGGTGAGCAGTTCTTC,CASSPLAGGPGEQFF
.,.,TRBJ2-2,TRBV6-6,TGTGCCAGCAGTTACTCGTTGGATTCCGGGGAGCTGTTTTTT,CASSYSLDSGELFF
.,.,TRBJ1-3,TRBV5-1,TGCGCCAGCAGCTACAACTCTGGAAACACCATATATTTT,CASSYNSGNTIYF
.,.,TRBJ1-2,TRBV27,TGTGCCAGCAGGTTGGCAGGTCATGGCTACACCTTC,CASRLAGHGYTF
TRBD1,few,TRBJ2-5,TRBV30,TGTGCCTGGAGGGTGGTTGGGACAGGGAGAGAGACCCAGTACTTC,CAWRVVGTGRETQYF
.,.,TRBJ2-7,TRBV28,TGTGCCAGCAGTTGGTCCTACTCCTACGAGCAGTACTTC,CASSWSYSYEQYF